This TCR beta chain originates from a study of spatial heterogeneity in lung cancer (dated 2019 in TCRdb). Context from the whole study: Beta-chain transcripts were consistently detected in greater numbers than alpha-chain transcripts, which likely reflected higher beta-chain transcript abundance. In the raw uncorrected reads, each unique combination of TCR and UMI appeared more than ten times on average. In non-small cell lung cancer, the study made a quantitative comparison of TCR alpha and beta repertoires among multiple tumor regions, matched nontumor lung and blood. TCR repertoire features were related to nonsynonymous mutation counts determined by whole-exome sequencing of tumor tissue. At surgery, both alpha and beta chains were TCR-sequenced in around 240 tumor regions, approximately 64 matched nontumor lung samples and some 56 PBMC samples.

This clonotype showed up many times. There is no known antigen for this receptor. The input lacks base qualities; no much larger clone sits a single base away. The library came from 5' RACE. TCRdb names NextSeq 500 as the instrument used. In the TCR library protocol, a unique molecular identifier was attached to each TCR cDNA molecule so that PCR and sequencing errors could be corrected. As for the authors' bioinformatics: Decombinator tools were used for TCR identification, UMI-based error correction and CDR3 extraction. TCRs above a frequency of 2 per 1,000, corresponding to the top 1% of the tumor frequency distribution, were defined as expanded. Each repertoire was subsampled 100 times to 5,000 TCRs, after which Renyi diversity was computed with the R vegan package. CDR3 similarity networks were built from amino acid triplet string-kernel similarity, connecting CDR3s with pairwise similarity above 0.82. TCRdb reprocessed the public reads (quality trimming at Q25 with fastp, clone calling with MiXCR) and kept in-frame beta chains. When rows share a CDR3 protein, they turn into one entry using the most common DNA and genes. These V and J calls originate from TCRdb's pipeline instead of the authors' own analysis. This sample holds fewer than 40,000 distinct CDR3 sequences; 6.5% to 8.5% were observed only once. The ten largest clones take up under 30% of the sample.

This specimen's time point label, per the study, means: sample taken at primary tumor resection. TCR sequencing used whole RNA extracted from tumor and nontumor lung tissue, or from cryopreserved PBMC samples, without cell sorting. Donors were 72 patients with early-stage, untreated non-small cell lung cancer from the lung TRACERx cohort. Only patients for whom sufficient RNA was available from at least two tumor regions were selected for TCR sequencing. General study outcomes and caveats: Confirming at a functional level the hypothesis that regional TCRs recognize regional mutations was considered to require additional single-cell paired TCR alpha and beta sequencing. Ubiquitous expanded tumor TCRs showed up in blood more often at tumor resection than at routine follow-up.

Material: PBMCs, obtained at surgery. This sequence originates from a male donor with early-stage non-small cell lung cancer.

The DNA reads as follows: TGCGCCAGCAGCCAAGGGACAGGGGTAGGGAGCAATCAGCCCCAGCATTTT. Translated, this gives CASSQGTGVGSNQPQHF. Here the chain combines TRBV4-3 and TRBJ1-5, with TRBD1 matching 9 junction bases. The germline V gene gives CDR1 as LGHNA and CDR2 as YSLEER. The CDR3 holds 17 amino acids from the cysteine to the phenylalanine. Only the CDR3 DNA is retained, 51 bases long and in frame from the first base. Here V drops 1 base and J drops 1 base, and the junction holds 5 bases not matched to any gene.